The next 23 T cell receptor beta chains were all read from a single sample in a study of OX40 agonist ivuxolimab in advanced cancers. The data were produced by immunoSEQ multiplex PCR, yet TCRdb's version contains in-frame clones alone and is incomplete. In the table there are some 66,000 clones, around nine tenths of which are singletons. Sample: CD4+ or CD8+ T cells sorted from blood, taken in a trial of the OX40 agonist ivuxolimab. These receptors came from an adult with an advanced solid tumor such as melanoma, head and neck, liver or kidney cancer.

This chain links TRBV18 with TRBJ1-2, with TRBD1 as a possible D gene (5 bases). The CDR3 is 15 residues long. V was pared by 0 bases and J by 4 bases, with 12 bases between. Germline CDR1 reads KGHSH; CDR2 reads LQKENI. CDR3 in amino acids: CASSPPAGVSYGYTF. The CDR3 region has the DNA TGTGCCAGCTCACCACCGGCGGGGGTTAGCTATGGCTACACCTTC.

In this sample, this clone turned up once. V gene TRBV19 combines with J gene TRBJ2-2; TRBD1 matches at 7 bases. The CDR3 spans 13 residues. Germline V lookup: CDR1 LNHDA, CDR2 SQIVND (reference sequence). CDR3 in amino acids: CPQAGTDTGELFF. CDR3 bases: TGTCCCCAGGCAGGGACAGACACCGGGGAGCTGTTTTTT.

This clone has only one observation. The gene calls are TRBV11-2 and TRBJ2-3, with no clear D. Germline CDR1 is SGHAT and CDR2 is FQNNGV. The V and J ends lost 2 bases and 2 bases respectively, with 11 bases between them. CDR3 length: 15 amino acids. CDR3 residues: CASSLLPPATDTQYF. The CDR3, as DNA: TGTGCCAGCAGCTTACTCCCCCCCGCCACAGATACGCAGTATTTT. The full variable domain, in which reference TRBV11-2 and TRBJ2-3 provide the parts outside the CDR3, is EAGVAQSPRYKIIEKRQSVAFWCNPISGHATLYWYQQILGQGPKLLIQFQNNGVVDDSQLPKDRFSAERLKGVDSTLKIQPAKLEDSAVYLCASSLLPPATDTQYFGPGTRLTVL.

V usage is TRBV29-1 and J usage is TRBJ2-1; TRBD2 aligns across 9 bases. This CDR3 region has 15 residues. V shed 6 bases and J 6 bases; nucleotides not matched to a gene: 12. The V gene's germline CDR1 is SQVTM and CDR2 ANQGSEA. The CDR3 protein is CSVAPRIAGVNEQFF. The CDR3 DNA reads TGCAGCGTGGCCCCCAGGATAGCGGGAGTCAATGAGCAGTTCTTC.

The V gene is TRBV18, the J gene TRBJ1-2, with TRBD1 matching 9 bases. V shed 3 bases and J 3 bases; nucleotides not matched to a gene: 5. Per the germline V gene, CDR1 is KGHSH and CDR2 is LQKENI. The CDR3 loop spans 15 amino acids. The CDR3 loop is CASSPLGQGDYGYTF. Here the CDR3 DNA reads TGTGCCAGCTCACCCTTGGGACAGGGCGACTATGGCTACACCTTC.

The rearrangement links TRBV28 to TRBJ2-1; D may be TRBD1 (5 bases). V gave up 4 bases and J gave up 8 bases, with 21 bases separating them. CDR1 MDHEN and CDR2 SYDVKM come from the germline V gene. The CDR3 loop spans 16 amino acids. CDR3 coding DNA: TGTGCCAGCAGTTCCTTGACGTTATTAGTAGGGGATGAGCAGTTCTTC. Residues: CASSSLTLLVGDEQFF.

The chain combines TRBV12-5 with TRBJ1-1, with 7 bases matching TRBD1. V dropped 2 bases and J dropped 9; count of bases not matched to a gene: 9. There are 14 residues in the CDR3. Germline V gives CDR1 LGHNT, CDR2 FRNRAP. The CDR3 spells CASGLTTTGAQAFF. DNA of the CDR3: TGTGCTAGTGGTTTGACAACTACAGGGGCGCAAGCTTTCTTT.

The chain uses TRBV9 and TRBJ2-3, with 12 nucleotides matching TRBD2. Germline CDR1 reads SGDLS; CDR2 reads YYNGEE. The CDR3 is 19 residues long. V lost 6 bases and J lost 4; bases outside the gene matches: 18. The CDR3 reads CASTPTSGSGFYSADTQYF. The CDR3 DNA sequence: TGTGCCAGCACCCCGACTAGCGGGAGTGGATTTTATAGTGCAGATACGCAGTATTTT.

V usage is TRBV5-4 and J usage is TRBJ2-7; 9 nucleotides match TRBD1. The germline gives CDR1 SGHNT, CDR2 YYREEE (reference sequence). V lost 0 bases to trimming and J lost 5 bases; unmatched junction nucleotides: 6. This CDR3 has 15 residues. The CDR3 reads CASSLGGTGTHEQYF. DNA of the CDR3: TGTGCCAGCAGCTTGGGCGGGACAGGGACCCACGAGCAGTACTTC.

This clone came up a few times. The chain uses TRBV2 and TRBJ2-3, with TRBD2 matching over 7 bases. V was clipped by 3 bases and J by 0 bases; unmatched bases: 3. The CDR3 extends over 15 amino acids. Germline V gene data show CDR1 as SNHLY and CDR2 as FYNNEI. The CDR3 sequence is CASSEGGASTDTQYF. The CDR3 DNA reads as TGTGCCAGCAGTGAGGGAGGGGCGAGCACAGATACGCAGTATTTT.

The genes are TRBV5-1 and TRBJ2-3; 7 nucleotides match TRBD2. This CDR3 contains 14 residues. In germline, CDR1 is SGHRS, CDR2 YFSETQ. J was trimmed by 2 bases and V by 4 bases; bases with no gene match: 4. The CDR3 sequence: CASSLTSDTDTQYF. In nucleotides, the CDR3 is TGCGCCAGCAGCCTAACTAGCGACACAGATACGCAGTATTTT.

The V gene is TRBV7-9, the J gene TRBJ2-7; TRBD1 is a possible D gene (6 bases). V gave up 5 bases and J gave up 2 bases, with 13 bases separating them. CDR3 length: 14 residues. The germline CDR1 and CDR2 sequences are SEHNR and FQNEAQ (reference sequence). CDR3 region: CASSPTTGTYEQYF. In DNA, the CDR3 is TGTGCCAGCAGCCCCACGACAGGCACCTACGAGCAGTACTTC.

The chain recombines TRBV10-1 with TRBJ2-1; 9 bases are a match to TRBD2. V gave up 1 base and J gave up 4 bases; unmatched junction bases: 5. Germline CDR1 is WNHNN and CDR2 is SYGVQD (reference sequence). This CDR3 region has 16 residues. In DNA, the CDR3 is TGCGCCAGCAGTGAGTACACTAGCGGGTCTTACAATGAGCAGTTCTTC. Its protein product is CASSEYTSGSYNEQFF.

This chain connects TRBV5-6 to TRBJ2-7; 7 bases are a match to TRBD1. CDR3 length: 14 residues. Germline values: CDR1 SGHDT, CDR2 YYEEEE. The junction had 8 bases not matched to a gene; V was cut back by 4 bases and J by 4 bases. For the CDR3, the DNA is TGTGCCAGCAGCAGACAGGGTCTCCTTTACGAGCAGTACTTC. Amino acid sequence: CASSRQGLLYEQYF.

V is TRBV7-2 and J is TRBJ2-3, with 11 bases aligning to TRBD2. The germline V gene has CDR1 SGHTA and CDR2 FQGNSA. The CDR3 spans 17 residues. V was clipped by 5 bases and J by 0 bases; unmatched bases: 7. The CDR3 is CASSGLAGLSSTDTQYF. The CDR3, as DNA: TGTGCCAGCAGCGGACTAGCGGGCCTATCTAGCACAGATACGCAGTATTTT.

This clone was observed a handful of times. This chain joins TRBV7-9 and TRBJ1-1; no reliable D call. The CDR3 is 13 residues long. V lost 3 bases to trimming and J lost 1 base, with 6 bases between them. Germline CDR1 reads SEHNR; CDR2 reads FQNEAQ (reference sequence). The CDR3 spells CASSLTANTEAFF. The CDR3 DNA sequence: TGTGCCAGCAGCTTGACCGCGAACACTGAAGCTTTCTTT.

V is TRBV7-9 and J is TRBJ2-3; D is ambiguous. CDR1 is SEHNR, CDR2 FQNEAQ, per germline (reference sequence). The CDR3 runs to 14 residues. V was shortened by 1 base and J by 3 bases, with 8 bases between the two germline ends. The CDR3: CASSLGQVTDTQYF. The CDR3 nucleotides read TGTGCCAGCAGCTTAGGGCAGGTAACAGATACGCAGTATTTT.

J is TRBJ2-1 and V is TRBV2; 9 bases line up with TRBD2. The V and J ends lost 6 bases and 3 bases, in that order; junction bases with no gene match: 15. The CDR3 is 18 amino acids. Germline loops: CDR1 SNHLY, CDR2 FYNNEI. CDR3 residues: CASSQTHSSGMSYNEQFF. The CDR3 DNA follows: TGTGCCAGCAGCCAAACCCACTCTAGCGGGATGAGCTACAATGAGCAGTTCTTC. Together with reference TRBV2 and TRBJ2-1, the CDR3 gives the full variable domain: EPEVTQTPSHQVTQMGQEVILRCVPISNHLYFYWYRQILGQKVEFLVSFYNNEISEKSEIFDDQFSVERPDGSNFTLKIRSTKLEDSAMYFCASSQTHSSGMSYNEQFFGPGTRLTVL.

The V and J genes are TRBV7-2 and TRBJ2-6; no clear D gene. This CDR3 is 15 amino acids long. V lost 1 base, J lost 2 bases, and 6 bases lay in between. Germline CDR1 is SGHTA and CDR2 is FQGNSA. CDR3 amino acids: CASSLEGTGANVLTF. In nucleotides, the CDR3 is TGTGCCAGCAGCTTAGAAGGGACTGGGGCCAACGTCCTGACTTTC.

The V gene is TRBV5-1, the J gene TRBJ1-1; tentatively, D is TRBD1 (6 bases). CDR3 length equals 15 residues. The germline CDR1 and CDR2 sequences are SGHRS and YFSETQ. Trimming shortened V by 0 bases and J by 0 bases, and 9 bases separated the two germline ends. The CDR3 loop is CASSLVSGVNTEAFF. CDR3 coding DNA: TGCGCCAGCAGCTTGGTTTCAGGGGTGAACACTGAAGCTTTCTTT.

The CDR3 DNA follows: TGTGCCAGCAGGGGAAGAGAAAAACTGTTTTTT. The encoded protein is CASRGREKLFF. The V and J genes are TRBV6-5 and TRBJ1-4; D is unclear. Germline V CDR1 and CDR2: MNHEY, SVGAGI. Trimming pared 6 bases from V and 8 bases from J, leaving 7 bases between. The CDR3 length is 11 residues.

This chain links TRBV11-3 with TRBJ2-3; D is uncertain. The germline V gene encodes CDR1 SGHNT and CDR2 YENEEA. The CDR3 is 14 residues long. Trimming removed 5 bases at V and 3 bases at J, with 12 bases between. CDR3 DNA sequence: TGTGCCAGCAGCCCGTTCAAGGGAACAGATACGCAGTATTTT. Translated, it gives CASSPFKGTDTQYF.

On this clone itself: An end of the junction differs from the germline gene, which may be a read error. The rearrangement uses TRBV7-9 and TRBJ2-3, with TRBD2 identical over 9 bases. The length of the CDR3 is 14 residues. CDR1 is SEHNR, CDR2 FQNEAQ, per germline (reference sequence). Here the CDR3 reads CASSRGTSTDTQYF. CDR3 nucleotides: TGTGCCAGCAGCCGCGGGACTAGCACGGATACGCAGTATTTT.